The TCR beta chain described here comes from a study of human T cells and chemical hapten exposure. The wider study: Diphenylcyclopropenone, dosed weekly to the scalp, was given to patients throughout the roughly 23-week study. Study-level points and caveats: Expanded TCR sets contained significantly more large CDR3 similarity clusters than controls. More PT1 expanded TCRs went with higher patch test scores.

V gave up 7 bases and J gave up 7 bases; unmatched junction bases: 7. Germline V gene sequence: CDR1 SGDLS, CDR2 YYNGEE. The CDR3 is made up of 14 amino acids. This clonotype was detected ten times or more. Its antigen is still unknown. One entry per CDR3 protein results from TCRdb running MiXCR on the RACE reads. This sample yields more than 55,000 distinct CDR3 sequences, of which about 11% are seen a single time; about 4% belongs to the top ten. The time point: pre-sensitization, week 0. Treatment specified: therapeutic diphenylcyclopropenone sensitization with weekly scalp DPC. Sequences were derived from whole blood, sampled in connection with sensitization to the hapten diphenylcyclopropenone (DPC). The source of this sequence is a woman aged 40 to 49 with alopecia areata. Some clones in this sample may be carry-over from other donors' samples. The chain has TRBV9 and TRBJ1-4; TRBD1 aligns across 10 bases. The CDR3 loop reads CASGRQGAGEKLFF. CDR3 nucleotide sequence: TGTGCCAGCGGCAGACAGGGGGCAGGTGAAAAACTGTTTTTT.